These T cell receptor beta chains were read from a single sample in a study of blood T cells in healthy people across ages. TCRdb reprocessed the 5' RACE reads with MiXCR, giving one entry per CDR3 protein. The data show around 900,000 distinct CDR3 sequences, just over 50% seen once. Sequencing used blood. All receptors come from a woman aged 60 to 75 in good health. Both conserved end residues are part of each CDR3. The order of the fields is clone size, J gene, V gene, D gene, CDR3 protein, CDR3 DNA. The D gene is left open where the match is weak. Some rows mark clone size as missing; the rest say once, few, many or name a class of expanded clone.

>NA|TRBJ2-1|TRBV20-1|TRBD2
CSAEGSGRIDEQFF
TGCAGTGCTGAGGGAAGCGGGAGAATCGATGAGCAGTTCTTC
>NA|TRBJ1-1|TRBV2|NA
CASRRQNEAFF
TGTGCCAGCAGAAGACAAAATGAAGCTTTCTTT
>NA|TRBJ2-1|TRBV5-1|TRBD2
CASSLAAGASYNEQFF
TGCGCCAGCAGCTTGGCCGCGGGAGCTTCCTACAATGAGCAGTTCTTC
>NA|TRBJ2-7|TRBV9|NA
CASSVASGAHSYEQYF
TGTGCCAGCAGCGTAGCTTCGGGGGCCCACTCCTACGAGCAGTACTTC
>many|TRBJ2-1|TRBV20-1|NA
CSARDRQRAFGEQFF
TGCAGTGCTAGAGACCGCCAGCGGGCCTTCGGGGAGCAGTTCTTC
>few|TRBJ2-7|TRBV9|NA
CASAKVPAYEQYF
TGTGCCAGCGCTAAGGTTCCAGCCTACGAGCAGTACTTC
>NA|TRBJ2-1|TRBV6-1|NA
CASSDTQIFSYNEQFF
TGTGCCAGCAGTGATACACAGATTTTCTCCTACAATGAGCAGTTCTTC
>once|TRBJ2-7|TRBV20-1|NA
CSALISHYAYEQYF
TGCAGTGCTTTAATATCCCATTACGCCTACGAGCAGTACTTC
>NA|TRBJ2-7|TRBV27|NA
CASSLVGPPYEQYF
TGTGCCAGCAGTTTAGTGGGCCCCCCCTACGAGCAGTACTTC
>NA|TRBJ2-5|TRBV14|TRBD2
CASSQLAGGIYNEQYF
TGTGCCAGCAGCCAGCTAGCGGGAGGGATCTACAATGAGCAGTACTTC
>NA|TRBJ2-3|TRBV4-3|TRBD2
CASSQDRGTSGTDTQYF
TGCGCCAGCAGCCAAGATAGGGGGACTAGCGGCACAGATACGCAGTATTTT
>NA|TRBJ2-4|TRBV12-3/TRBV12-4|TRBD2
CASSLGGSGIRQYF
TGTGCCAGCAGTTTAGGGGGTAGCGGGATCCGGCAGTACTTC
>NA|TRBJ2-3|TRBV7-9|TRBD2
CASSRARTSSATQYF
TGTGCCAGCAGCCGGGCTCGGACTAGCTCCGCCACGCAGTATTTT
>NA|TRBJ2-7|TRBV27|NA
CASSLMAGDEQYF
TGTGCCAGCAGTTTAATGGCGGGTGATGAGCAGTACTTC
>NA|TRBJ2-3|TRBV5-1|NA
CASSLAEGGKRADTQYF
TGCGCCAGCAGCTTGGCCGAGGGAGGCAAGAGAGCAGATACGCAGTATTTT
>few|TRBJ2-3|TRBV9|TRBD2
CASSPKPGTSGRRPDTQYF
TGTGCCAGCAGCCCTAAACCCGGGACTAGCGGGAGGAGGCCAGATACGCAGTATTTT
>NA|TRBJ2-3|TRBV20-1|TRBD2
CSARSSGRVRDTQYF
TGCAGTGCTAGGAGTAGCGGGAGGGTTCGGGATACGCAGTATTTT
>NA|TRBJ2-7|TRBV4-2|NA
CASSQDEGRGEQYF
TGTGCCAGCAGCCAAGACGAGGGACGGGGCGAGCAGTACTTC
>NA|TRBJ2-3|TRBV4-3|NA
CASSPYSGSTDTQYF
TGCGCCAGCAGCCCGTATAGCGGTAGCACAGATACGCAGTATTTT
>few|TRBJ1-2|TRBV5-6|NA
CASRRTSYGYTF
TGTGCCAGCAGGCGGACATCCTATGGCTACACCTTC
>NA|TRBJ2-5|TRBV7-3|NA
CASSLRLSEQETQYF
TGTGCCAGCAGCTTACGTCTTAGCGAGCAAGAGACCCAGTACTTC
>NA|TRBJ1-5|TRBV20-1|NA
CSAHETTVHPQHF
TGCAGTGCTCACGAGACAACCGTTCATCCCCAGCATTTT
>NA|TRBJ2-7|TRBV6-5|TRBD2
CASAGGAGAYEQYF
TGTGCCAGCGCGGGAGGAGCGGGAGCTTACGAGCAGTACTTC
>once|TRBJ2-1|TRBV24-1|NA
CATSRGATGPSSYNEQFF
TGTGCCACCAGTCGGGGCGCCACGGGTCCCAGCTCCTACAATGAGCAGTTCTTC
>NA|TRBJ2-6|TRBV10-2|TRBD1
CAGKSGGSGANVLTF
TGCGCCGGGAAATCAGGGGGCTCTGGGGCCAACGTCCTGACTTTC
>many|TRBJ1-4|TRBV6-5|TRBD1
CASSPRGGSGNEKLFF
TGTGCCAGCAGTCCACGAGGGGGCTCGGGTAATGAAAAACTGTTTTTT
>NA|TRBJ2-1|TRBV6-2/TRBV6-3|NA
CASSRGTSPYNEQFF
TGTGCCAGCAGCCGCGGGACCAGCCCCTACAATGAGCAGTTCTTC
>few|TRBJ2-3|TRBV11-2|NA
CASSLQGQSTDTQYF
TGTGCCAGCAGCTTACAGGGTCAAAGCACAGATACGCAGTATTTT
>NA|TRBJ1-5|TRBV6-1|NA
CASSEPYRVRQPQHF
TGTGCCAGCAGTGAACCCTACAGGGTGCGGCAGCCCCAGCATTTT
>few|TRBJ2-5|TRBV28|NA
CASIPLGTLQETQYF
TGTGCCAGCATCCCACTTGGGACACTGCAAGAGACCCAGTACTTC
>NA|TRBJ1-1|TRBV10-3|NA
CATMDTRTGAEAFF
TGTGCCACCATGGACACTCGAACCGGAGCTGAAGCTTTCTTT
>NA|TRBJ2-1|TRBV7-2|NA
CASSLHQGGVNEQFF
TGTGCCAGCAGCTTACACCAGGGGGGGGTCAATGAGCAGTTCTTC
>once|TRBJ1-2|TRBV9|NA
CASSVDGTTPGYTF
TGTGCCAGCAGCGTCGACGGGACAACACCCGGCTACACCTTC
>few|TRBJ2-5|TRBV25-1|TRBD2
CASSLQAGAYRETQYF
TGTGCCAGCAGTCTCCAAGCGGGAGCTTATCGGGAGACCCAGTACTTC
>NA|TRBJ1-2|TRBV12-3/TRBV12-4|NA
CASSFPQRGYTF
TGTGCCAGCAGTTTTCCGCAAAGAGGCTACACCTTC
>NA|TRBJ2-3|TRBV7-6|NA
CASSLRGGAVMTDTQYF
TGTGCCAGCAGCTTAAGAGGAGGGGCGGTTATGACAGATACGCAGTATTTT
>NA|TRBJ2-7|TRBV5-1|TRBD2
CASSLEASGRARTYEQYF
TGCGCCAGCAGCTTGGAGGCTAGCGGGAGGGCCCGTACCTACGAGCAGTACTTC
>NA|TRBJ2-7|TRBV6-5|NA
CASSPGGSGTYEQYF
TGTGCCAGCAGCCCTGGCGGATCTGGGACCTACGAGCAGTACTTC
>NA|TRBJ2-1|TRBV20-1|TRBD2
CSARDYGRMTSGYNEQFF
TGCAGTGCTAGAGATTACGGGCGGATGACTAGCGGGTACAATGAGCAGTTCTTC
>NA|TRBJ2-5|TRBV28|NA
CASSFGSGVTQYF
NA
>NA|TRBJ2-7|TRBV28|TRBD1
CASGSGTGPYEQYF
TGTGCCAGCGGCTCCGGGACAGGCCCCTACGAGCAGTACTTC
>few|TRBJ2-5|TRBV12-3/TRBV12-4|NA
CASSLGVGAETQYF
TGTGCCAGCAGTTTAGGAGTGGGAGCAGAGACCCAGTACTTC
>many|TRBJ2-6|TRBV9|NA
CASLPGIGSGANVLTF
TGTGCCAGCCTCCCAGGAATCGGCTCTGGGGCCAACGTCCTGACTTTC
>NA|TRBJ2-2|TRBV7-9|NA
CASSSTVDTGELFF
TGTGCCAGCAGCTCGACAGTGGACACCGGGGAGCTGTTTTTT
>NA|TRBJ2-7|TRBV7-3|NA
CASSLSGGKGHNEQYF
TGTGCCAGCAGCTTAAGTGGGGGGAAGGGACACAATGAGCAGTACTTC